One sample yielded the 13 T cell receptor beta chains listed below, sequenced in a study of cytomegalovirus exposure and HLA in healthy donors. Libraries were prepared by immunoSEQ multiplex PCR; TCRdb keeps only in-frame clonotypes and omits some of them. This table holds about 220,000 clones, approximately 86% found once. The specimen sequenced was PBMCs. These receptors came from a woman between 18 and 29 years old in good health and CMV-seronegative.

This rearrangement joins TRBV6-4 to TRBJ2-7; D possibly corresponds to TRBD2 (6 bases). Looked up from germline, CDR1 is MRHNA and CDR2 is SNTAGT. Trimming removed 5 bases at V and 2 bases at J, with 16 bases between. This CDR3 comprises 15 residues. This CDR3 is CASSTGKEGTYEQYF. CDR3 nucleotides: TGTGCCAGCAGTACCGGGAAGGAGGGCACCTACGAGCAGTACTTC.

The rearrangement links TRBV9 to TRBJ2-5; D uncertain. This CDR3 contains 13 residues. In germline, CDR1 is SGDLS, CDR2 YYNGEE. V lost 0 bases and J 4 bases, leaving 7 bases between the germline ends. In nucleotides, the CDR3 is TGTGCCAGCAGCGTAGGTTCGGGAGAGACCCAGTACTTC. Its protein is CASSVGSGETQYF.

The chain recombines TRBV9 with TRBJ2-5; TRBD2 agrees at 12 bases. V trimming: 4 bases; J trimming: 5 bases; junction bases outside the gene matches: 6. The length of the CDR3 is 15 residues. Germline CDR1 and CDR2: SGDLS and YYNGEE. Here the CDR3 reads CASSIQGLAGETQYF. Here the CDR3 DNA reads TGTGCCAGCAGCATCCAAGGACTAGCGGGGGAGACCCAGTACTTC.

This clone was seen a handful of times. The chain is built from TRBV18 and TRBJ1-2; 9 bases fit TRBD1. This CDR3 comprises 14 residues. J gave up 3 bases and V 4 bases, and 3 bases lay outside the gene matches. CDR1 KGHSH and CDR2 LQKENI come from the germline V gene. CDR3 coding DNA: TGTGCCAGCTCACGACGGACAGGGGACTATGGCTACACCTTC. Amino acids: CASSRRTGDYGYTF.

This CDR3 is CASSLSVSPHEQYF. CDR3 coding DNA: TGTGCCAGCAGTTTAAGTGTCAGTCCCCACGAGCAGTACTTC. The chain uses TRBV28 and TRBJ2-7; no firm D call. The germline CDR1 and CDR2 sequences are MDHEN and SYDVKM. The CDR3 runs to 14 residues. With 2 bases removed from V and 5 bases from J, the gap between germline ends came to 13 bases.

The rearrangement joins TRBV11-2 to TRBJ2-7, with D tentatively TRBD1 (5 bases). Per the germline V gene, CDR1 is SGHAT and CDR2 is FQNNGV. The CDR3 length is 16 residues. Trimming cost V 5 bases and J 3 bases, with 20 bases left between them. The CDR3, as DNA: TGTGCCAGCAGCGACGAATCGCAGGGCCCCTTCTACGAGCAGTACTTC. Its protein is CASSDESQGPFYEQYF.

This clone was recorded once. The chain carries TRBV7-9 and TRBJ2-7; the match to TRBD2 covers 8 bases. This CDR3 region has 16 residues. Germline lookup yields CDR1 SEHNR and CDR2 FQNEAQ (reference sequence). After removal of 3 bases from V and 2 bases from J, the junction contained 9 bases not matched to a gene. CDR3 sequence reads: CASSLVGREAPYEQYF. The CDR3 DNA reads TGTGCCAGCAGCTTGGTCGGGCGGGAGGCCCCCTACGAGCAGTACTTC.

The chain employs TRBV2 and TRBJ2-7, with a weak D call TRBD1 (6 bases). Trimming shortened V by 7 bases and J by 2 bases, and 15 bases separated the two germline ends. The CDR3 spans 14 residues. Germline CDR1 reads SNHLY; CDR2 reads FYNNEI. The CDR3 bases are TGTGCCAGCACCGCAGGGGCCTACCCCTACGAGCAGTACTTC. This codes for CASTAGAYPYEQYF.

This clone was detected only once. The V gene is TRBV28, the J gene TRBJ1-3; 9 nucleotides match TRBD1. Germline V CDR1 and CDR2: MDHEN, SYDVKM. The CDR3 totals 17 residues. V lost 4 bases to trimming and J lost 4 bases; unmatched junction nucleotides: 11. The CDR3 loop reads CASSSSPGQGTGNTIYF. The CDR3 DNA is TGTGCCAGCAGTTCTAGCCCGGGACAGGGAACGGGAAACACCATATATTTT.

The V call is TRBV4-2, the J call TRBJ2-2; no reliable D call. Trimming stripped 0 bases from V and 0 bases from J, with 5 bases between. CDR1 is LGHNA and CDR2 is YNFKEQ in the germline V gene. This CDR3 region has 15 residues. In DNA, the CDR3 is TGTGCCAGCAGCCAAGAGGGCGCGAACACCGGGGAGCTGTTTTTT. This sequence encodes CASSQEGANTGELFF.

This CDR3 reads CASSPGTGEQYF. The CDR3, as DNA: TGCGCCAGCAGCCCGGGTACGGGTGAGCAGTACTTC. V and J are TRBV4-1 and TRBJ2-7, with D uncertain. Germline CDR1 reads MGHRA; CDR2 reads YSYEKL. The CDR3 is 12 residues long. V gave up 4 bases and J gave up 7 bases, with 11 bases separating them.

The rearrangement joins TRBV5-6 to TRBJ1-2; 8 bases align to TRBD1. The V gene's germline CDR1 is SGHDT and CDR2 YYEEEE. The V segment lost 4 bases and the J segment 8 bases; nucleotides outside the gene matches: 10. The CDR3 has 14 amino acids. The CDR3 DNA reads TGTGCCAGCAGCACATGGACAGGGAGGCGCGGCTACACCTTC. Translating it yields CASSTWTGRRGYTF.

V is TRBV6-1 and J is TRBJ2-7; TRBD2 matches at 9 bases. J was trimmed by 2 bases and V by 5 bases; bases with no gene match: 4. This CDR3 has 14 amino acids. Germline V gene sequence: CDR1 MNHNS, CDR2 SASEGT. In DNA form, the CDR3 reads TGTGCCAGCAGTCCCTTAGCGGGAGCCTACGAGCAGTACTTC. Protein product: CASSPLAGAYEQYF.